One sample yielded the 11 T cell receptor beta chains listed below, sequenced in a study of cytomegalovirus exposure and HLA in healthy donors. A multiplex PCR was run with 60 Vbeta primers and 13 Jbeta primers. Sequencing was performed with immunoSEQ multiplex PCR; in TCRdb, only in-frame clones are kept and a portion is missing. The table includes roughly 78,000 clones, about 64% detected once. The sample consisted of PBMCs. The receptors stem from a man younger than 40 in good health and CMV-seropositive.

V is TRBV27 and J is TRBJ2-2; perhaps TRBD2 as D (7 bases). CDR1 and CDR2 (germline): MNHEY, SMNVEV (reference sequence). V was pared by 7 bases and J by 0 bases, with 12 bases between. The CDR3 has 15 residues. The CDR3, as DNA: TGTGCCAGCAAGAGGGGGGGGGCGAACACCGGGGAGCTGTTTTTT. Protein sequence: CASKRGGANTGELFF.

This sequence joins TRBV6-5 and TRBJ1-1; D may be TRBD1 (5 bases). Looked up from germline, CDR1 is MNHEY and CDR2 is SVGAGI. V lost 2 bases to trimming and J lost 3 bases, with 13 bases between them. The CDR3 sequence is 15 residues long. The chain's CDR3 is CASSYGNGGYTEAFF. CDR3 nucleotides: TGTGCCAGCAGTTACGGTAACGGGGGATACACTGAAGCTTTCTTT.

The rearrangement uses TRBV4-2 and TRBJ2-7, with 9 positions matching TRBD2. Germline assignment: CDR1 LGHNA and CDR2 YNFKEQ. The CDR3 spans 15 residues. The J segment lost 6 bases and the V segment lost 0 bases, leaving 6 bases of the junction unmatched. The CDR3 bases are TGTGCCAGCAGCCAAGAAGCTAGCGGGGTGGCCGAGCAGTACTTC. Residues: CASSQEASGVAEQYF.

This chain uses TRBV5-1 with TRBJ2-6; D not certain. V lost 0 bases, J lost 0 bases, and 13 bases lay in between. CDR3 length equals 18 residues. CDR1 and CDR2 from the germline V gene are SGHRS and YFSETQ. The CDR3 is CASSLGAMILSGANVLTF. The CDR3, as DNA: TGCGCCAGCAGCTTGGGAGCGATGATCCTCTCTGGGGCCAACGTCCTGACTTTC.

This chain uses TRBV6-1 with TRBJ1-2; tentative D call: TRBD1 (5 bases). Germline V lookup: CDR1 MNHNS, CDR2 SASEGT. This CDR3 is built from 15 residues. V lost 0 bases to trimming and J lost 8 bases, with 16 bases between them. CDR3 nucleotides: TGTGCCAGCAGTGAAGCGCAGCGGGGGGTAAGAGGCTACACCTTC. Its translation is CASSEAQRGVRGYTF.

This clone was observed a few times. V and J are TRBV2 and TRBJ1-4; the D gene is possibly TRBD1 (5 bases). The V gene's germline CDR1 is SNHLY and CDR2 FYNNEI. The CDR3 is 16 amino acids. V lost 9 bases and J 1 base, leaving 18 bases between the germline ends. The CDR3 protein is CARGPDRDRTNEKLFF. In nucleotides, the CDR3 is TGTGCCAGAGGCCCCGACAGAGATCGAACTAATGAAAAACTGTTTTTT.

In this sample, this clone turned up a few times. The gene calls are TRBV7-9 and TRBJ2-5; the match to TRBD1 covers 7 bases. The germline CDR1 and CDR2 sequences are SEHNR and FQNEAQ (reference sequence). The CDR3 is made up of 15 amino acids. Germline trimming cut 2 bases from V and 3 bases from J; bases unmatched to any gene: 6. In DNA form, the CDR3 reads TGTGCCAGCAGCTTACAGGTCGACAGGGAAGAGACCCAGTACTTC. It codes for CASSLQVDREETQYF.

There are a few counts of this clone. The rearrangement joins TRBV11-2 to TRBJ1-6, with TRBD1 as a possible D gene (5 bases). The germline CDR1 and CDR2 sequences are SGHAT and FQNNGV. V lost 5 bases and J lost 14, with 13 bases in between. This CDR3 has 12 residues. CDR3 loop: CASSPDRMTLHF. The CDR3 DNA follows: TGTGCCAGCAGCCCTGACAGAATGACCCTCCACTTT.

This clone was found a few times. V gene TRBV14 combines with J gene TRBJ2-5; D might be TRBD2 (5 bases). CDR1 and CDR2 (germline): SGHDN, FVKESK. The germline V and J ends were trimmed by 6 bases and 5 bases, with 13 bases remaining between them. The CDR3 runs to 13 residues. The CDR3: CASRQSGLETQYF. The CDR3 coding sequence is TGTGCCAGCAGGCAGTCGGGGTTGGAGACCCAGTACTTC.

The chain links TRBV4-1 to TRBJ1-6; the D gene is possibly TRBD1 (6 bases). Between the trimmed V and J ends, which lost 3 bases and 6 bases, there was a span of 15 bases. Germline CDR1 and CDR2: MGHRA and YSYEKL. The CDR3 length is 16 residues. The CDR3 nucleotides read TGCGCCAGCAGCCAGGCCCTGGGGGCACGTAATTCACCCCTCCACTTT. It codes for CASSQALGARNSPLHF.

This rearrangement joins TRBV19 to TRBJ2-1; weak D call: TRBD1 (6 bases). The V and J ends lost 3 bases and 7 bases respectively, with 7 bases between them. Germline V gives CDR1 LNHDA, CDR2 SQIVND (reference sequence). The CDR3 runs 12 residues. The CDR3 DNA reads as TGTGCCAGTAGTATCACAGGGAATGAGCAGTTCTTC. Translating it yields CASSITGNEQFF. The complete variable domain, with remaining parts taken from reference TRBV19 and TRBJ2-1, reads DGGITQSPKYLFRKEGQNVTLSCEQNLNHDAMYWYRQDPGQGLRLIYYSQIVNDFQKGDIAEGYSVSREKKESFPLTVTSAQKNPTAFYLCASSITGNEQFFGPGTRLTVL.